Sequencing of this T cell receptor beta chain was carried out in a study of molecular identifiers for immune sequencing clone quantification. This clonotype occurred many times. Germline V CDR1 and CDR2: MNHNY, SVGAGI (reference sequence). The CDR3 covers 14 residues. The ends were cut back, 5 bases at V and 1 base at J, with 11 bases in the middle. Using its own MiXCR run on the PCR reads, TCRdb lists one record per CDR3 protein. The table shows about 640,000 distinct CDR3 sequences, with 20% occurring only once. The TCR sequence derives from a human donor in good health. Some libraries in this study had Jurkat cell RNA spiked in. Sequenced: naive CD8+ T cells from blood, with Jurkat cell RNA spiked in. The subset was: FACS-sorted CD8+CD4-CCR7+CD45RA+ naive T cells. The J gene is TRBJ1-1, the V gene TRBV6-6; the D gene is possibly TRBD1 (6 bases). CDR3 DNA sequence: TGTGCCAGCAGTCCGGGACACTCGAACACTGAAGCTTTCTTT. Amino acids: CASSPGHSNTEAFF.